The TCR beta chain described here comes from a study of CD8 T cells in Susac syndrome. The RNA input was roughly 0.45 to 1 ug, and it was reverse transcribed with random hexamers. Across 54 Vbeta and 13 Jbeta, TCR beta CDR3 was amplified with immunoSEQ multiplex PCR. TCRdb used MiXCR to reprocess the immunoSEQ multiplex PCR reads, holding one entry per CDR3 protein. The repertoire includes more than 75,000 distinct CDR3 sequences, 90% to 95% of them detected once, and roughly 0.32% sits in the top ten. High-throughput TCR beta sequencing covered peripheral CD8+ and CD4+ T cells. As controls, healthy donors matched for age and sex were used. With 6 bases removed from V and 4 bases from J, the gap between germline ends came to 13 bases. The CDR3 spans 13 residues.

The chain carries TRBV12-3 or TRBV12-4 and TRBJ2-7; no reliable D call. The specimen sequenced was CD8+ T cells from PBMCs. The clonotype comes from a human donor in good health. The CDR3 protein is CASRDPGEYEQYF. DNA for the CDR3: TGTGCCAGCAGGGACCCGGGCGAATACGAGCAGTACTTC.